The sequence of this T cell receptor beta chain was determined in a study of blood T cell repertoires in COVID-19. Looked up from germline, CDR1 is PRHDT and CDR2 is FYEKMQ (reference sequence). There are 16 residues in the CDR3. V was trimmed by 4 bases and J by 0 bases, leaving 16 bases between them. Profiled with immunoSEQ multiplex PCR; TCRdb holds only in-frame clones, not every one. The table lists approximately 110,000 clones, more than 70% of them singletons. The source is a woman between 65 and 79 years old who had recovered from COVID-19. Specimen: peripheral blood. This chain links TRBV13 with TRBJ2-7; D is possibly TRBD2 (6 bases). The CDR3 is CASSSRRTMSSYEQYF. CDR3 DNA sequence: TGTGCCAGCAGCTCCCGGCGGACTATGAGCTCCTACGAGCAGTACTTC.